Listed below are T cell receptor beta chains from one sample, sequenced in a study of CD8 T cells in Susac syndrome. TCRdb called the immunoSEQ multiplex PCR reads again in MiXCR, with one record for every CDR3 protein. This table holds around 130,000 distinct CDR3 sequences, nearly 96% found once. Sequencing was carried out using CD4+ T cells from PBMCs. These receptors all come from a human donor with Susac syndrome. Each CDR3 is given with its conserved first and last residue. The D gene is left open where the match is weak. Expanded clones are given a class, and other clones once, few, many or no size at all.

- - TRBJ2-7 TRBV25-1 TGTGCCAGCGGCAGGGCCTACGAGCAGTACTTC CASGRAYEQYF
- TRBD2 TRBJ2-5 TRBV25-1 TGTGCCAGCAGTGCGGCTAGCGGGAGGGCCCGTGAGACCCAGTACTTC CASSAASGRARETQYF
- TRBD1 TRBJ1-3 TRBV25-1 TGTGCCAGCAGTGAAGGGACAGCTGGAAACACCATATATTTT CASSEGTAGNTIYF
- - TRBJ2-7 TRBV9 TGTGCCAGCAGCCCGAGCCGGGCACTTAGGGCGGTATACGAGCAGTACTTC CASSPSRALRAVYEQYF
- - TRBJ1-2 TRBV20-1 TGCAGTGCTAGAGGGGTAAACTATGGCTACACCTTC CSARGVNYGYTF
- - TRBJ2-6 TRBV4-1 TGCGCCAGCAGCCTAGGCCTTTCTAACTCTGGGGCCAACGTCCTGACTTTC CASSLGLSNSGANVLTF
- TRBD2 TRBJ2-1 TRBV20-1 TGCAGTGTGGCTAGCGGGGTTGTGGGGATCTCCTACAATGAGCAGTTCTTC CSVASGVVGISYNEQFF
- - TRBJ2-7 TRBV30 TGTGCCTGGACGACCAACCACGAGCAGTACTTC CAWTTNHEQYF
- - TRBJ2-4 TRBV28 TGTGCCAGCAGGCTGGGGGGAGCCAAAAACATTCAGTACTTC CASRLGGAKNIQYF
few TRBD2 TRBJ2-7 TRBV6-5 TGTGCCAGCAGTTACACTAGCGGAGCCTACGAGCAGTACTTC CASSYTSGAYEQYF
- - TRBJ2-2 TRBV29-1 TGCAGCGTTGGGCAGGGTAGAAACACCGGGGAGCTGTTTTTT CSVGQGRNTGELFF
once - TRBJ2-1 TRBV29-1 TGCAGCGTTGTGGGTCCCGCCTACAATGAGCAGTTCTTC CSVVGPAYNEQFF
- - TRBJ1-4 TRBV7-9 TGTGCCAGCAGCCATGACAGTAATGAAAAACTGTTTTTT CASSHDSNEKLFF
- - TRBJ2-1 TRBV5-6 TGTGCCAGCAGCTTGTTTGGGAGCTCCTACAATGAGCAGTTCTTC CASSLFGSSYNEQFF
- TRBD1 TRBJ1-2 TRBV4-1 TGCGCCAGCAGCCAGAGGGGGCTAAACTATGGCTACACCTTC CASSQRGLNYGYTF
- TRBD2 TRBJ2-1 TRBV9 TGTGCCAGCAGCGTAACCAGCGGGATCGGGAATGAGCAGTTCTTC CASSVTSGIGNEQFF
- TRBD2 TRBJ2-5 TRBV4-2 TGTGCCAGCAGCCAAGATCTAGCGGGAGTCTGGGAGACCCAGTACTTC CASSQDLAGVWETQYF
- - TRBJ2-5 TRBV5-6 TGTGCGACAAGCTTAGGCAGGGGGGCCCAGTACTTC CATSLGRGAQYF
- TRBD1 TRBJ1-2 TRBV20-1 TGCAGTGCTAGAGTAAGGGACAGGGATGGCTACACCTTC CSARVRDRDGYTF
- - TRBJ2-5 TRBV5-6 TGTGCCAGCAGCTTGGCCAAAGAGACCCAGTACTTC CASSLAKETQYF
- - TRBJ2-7 TRBV29-1 TGCAGCGTCCGGACAGAGTACGAGCAGTACTTC CSVRTEYEQYF
- TRBD2 TRBJ2-1 TRBV29-1 TGCAGCGTTGCGGCGGGCGGGAGTTTCGGCAATGAGCAGTTCTTC CSVAAGGSFGNEQFF
- - TRBJ2-5 TRBV20-1 TGCAGTGCTAGAGAGTCAGGGAGGCTTACCCAAGAGACCCAGTACTTC CSARESGRLTQETQYF
- TRBD2 TRBJ2-5 TRBV7-9 TGTGCCAGCAGCTTTAGCGGGCCACAAGAGACCCAGTACTTC CASSFSGPQETQYF
- TRBD2 TRBJ2-5 TRBV20-1 TGCAGTGCTAGAGTAGCGGGGGGAGAGACCCAGTACTTC CSARVAGGETQYF
- TRBD1 TRBJ2-1 TRBV29-1 TGCAGCGTTGAAGGGACAGGGGTCTATGAGCAGTTCTTC CSVEGTGVYEQFF
- TRBD2 TRBJ2-1 TRBV20-1 TGCAGTGCTATAGCGGGAAACTACAATGAGCAGTTCTTC CSAIAGNYNEQFF
- TRBD1 TRBJ2-7 TRBV5-4 TGTGCCAGCAGCAAAGGGACAGAACCCTACGAGCAGTACTTC CASSKGTEPYEQYF
- - TRBJ2-1 TRBV29-1 TGCAGCGTTGAAGATCGGCGCCGCCTAACGATCAATGAGCAGTTCTTC CSVEDRRRLTINEQFF
- - TRBJ2-1 TRBV20-1 TGCAGTGCTACCGTTCGCAATGAGCAGTTCTTC CSATVRNEQFF
- - TRBJ2-5 TRBV29-1 TGCAGCGTTGGGTCGGGGGAGGCTCGGACCCAGTACTTC CSVGSGEARTQYF
once - TRBJ1-2 TRBV10-3 TGTGCCATCAGTGAGTCGGGGTTGGAGGGCTACACCTTC CAISESGLEGYTF
- - TRBJ2-6 TRBV12-5 TGTGCTAGTGGTTCCGCGGCAACCTCTGGGGCCAACGTCCTGACTTTC CASGSAATSGANVLTF
- - TRBJ1-3 TRBV20-1 TGCAGTGCAACCGGGAATTCTGGAAACACCATATATTTT CSATGNSGNTIYF
- TRBD2 TRBJ2-1 TRBV29-1 TGCAGCGCCAAACAGGCTAGCGGGGCCAGCTCCTACAATGAGCAGTTCTTC CSAKQASGASSYNEQFF
- TRBD1 TRBJ2-2 TRBV29-1 TGCAGCGCGCGACCGGGACAGAGAAACACCGGGGAGCTGTTTTTT CSARPGQRNTGELFF
- TRBD1 TRBJ2-5 TRBV30 TGTGCCTGGAGTGTAACAGGGGGCCTAGAGACCCAGTACTTC CAWSVTGGLETQYF
- - TRBJ1-2 TRBV30 TGTGCCTGGAACATTCTCCCGGGACAAAATCGAGGAGGCTACACCTTC CAWNILPGQNRGGYTF
- TRBD1 TRBJ1-1 TRBV10-3 TGTGCCATCTGTAACAGGGGGGACACTGAAGCTTTCTTT CAICNRGDTEAFF
- - TRBJ2-7 TRBV7-9 TGTGCCAGCAGCTTAGTTGGAGCGTGGGGCATTGATTCCTACGAGCAGTACTTC CASSLVGAWGIDSYEQYF
- - TRBJ2-3 TRBV18 TGTGCCAGCTCACCACCGGCGCCAGAAGCTCATACGCAGTATTTT CASSPPAPEAHTQYF
- TRBD2 TRBJ2-7 TRBV5-1 TGCGCCAGCAGCTTGGCAGCGGGAGGGTCCTACGAGCAGTACTTC CASSLAAGGSYEQYF
- TRBD1 TRBJ2-3 TRBV10-3 TGTGCCATCACCAGGGGACAGGGGGCGACAGATACGCAGTATTTT CAITRGQGATDTQYF
- TRBD1 TRBJ2-1 TRBV18 TGTGCCAGCTCACCCATGGGACAGGAACAGCGGTCCCCGTTCTTC CASSPMGQEQRSPFF
- - TRBJ2-3 TRBV27 TGTGCCAGCAGTTTCCCCCGGGGTACGCAGTATTTT CASSFPRGTQYF
- - TRBJ2-6 TRBV19 TGTGCCAGTCGGACAGTGGGCTCTGGGGCCAACGTCCTGACTTTC CASRTVGSGANVLTF
- - TRBJ1-5 TRBV12-3/TRBV12-4 TGTGCCAGCAGTTTAGCGGCAGCGCAGAATCAGCCCCAGCATTTT CASSLAAAQNQPQHF
- - TRBJ2-7 TRBV27 TGTGCCACCCACCGACCCGGACGGATCTACGAGCAGTACTTC CATHRPGRIYEQYF
once TRBD1 TRBJ2-7 TRBV3-1 TGTGCCACATTTTCAGGGGGCGAGCAGTACTTC CATFSGGEQYF
- - TRBJ2-5 TRBV18 TGTGCCAGCTCACCACCCGGGAGTGCCGTTGAGACCCAGTACTTC CASSPPGSAVETQYF
- - TRBJ2-1 TRBV5-4 TGTGCCAGCAGCTCAAGGCAGGGCATTTACAATGAGCAGTTCTTC CASSSRQGIYNEQFF
- - TRBJ2-5 TRBV20-1 TGCAGTGCTAGTCCCTGGTCCAGAGAAGAGACCCAGTACTTC CSASPWSREETQYF
- TRBD2 TRBJ2-1 TRBV2 TGTGCCAGCAGTGTGGAAGCGGGAGGCTACAATGAGCAGTTCTTC CASSVEAGGYNEQFF
- TRBD2 TRBJ2-3 TRBV5-1 TGCGCCAGCAATCTAGCGGGTCGCACAGATACGCAGTATTTT CASNLAGRTDTQYF
- TRBD1 TRBJ2-2 TRBV24-1 TGTGCCACCAGTGATTCCCGGGACAGGGCCGGGGAGCTGTTTTTT CATSDSRDRAGELFF
- - TRBJ2-7 TRBV28 TGTGCCAGCAGACTACGGGGCGGAATTCCCCTTGGCTCCTACGAGCAGTACTTC CASRLRGGIPLGSYEQYF
- TRBD2 TRBJ2-3 TRBV7-8 TGTGCCAGCAGTCCCGGACTAGCGGGGACTTCCGGGGATACGCAGTATTTT CASSPGLAGTSGDTQYF
- - TRBJ1-5 TRBV20-1 TGCAGTGCTTCCAGACCCAACAGAGCTCAGCCCCAGCATTTT CSASRPNRAQPQHF
- TRBD2 TRBJ2-7 TRBV14 TGTGCCAGCAGCCAAGCCGGCGGGGTAGCGGGAGTGCAGTACTTC CASSQAGGVAGVQYF